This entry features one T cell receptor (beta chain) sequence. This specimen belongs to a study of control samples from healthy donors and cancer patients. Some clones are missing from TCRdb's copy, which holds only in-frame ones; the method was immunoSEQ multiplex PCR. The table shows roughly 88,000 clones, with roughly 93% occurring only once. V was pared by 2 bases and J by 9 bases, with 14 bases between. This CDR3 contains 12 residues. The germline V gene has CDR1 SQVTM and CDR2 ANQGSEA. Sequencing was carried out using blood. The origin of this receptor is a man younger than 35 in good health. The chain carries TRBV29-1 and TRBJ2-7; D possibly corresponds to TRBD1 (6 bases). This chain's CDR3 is CSVEMQGRGQYF. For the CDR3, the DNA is TGCAGCGTTGAAATGCAGGGGAGAGGGCAGTACTTC.